The rows below give T cell receptor beta chains drawn from one sample of a study of PD-1 blockade in classical Hodgkin lymphoma. This table comes from immunoSEQ multiplex PCR, and its TCRdb copy is limited to in-frame clones, with some not included. The table lists roughly 100,000 clones, about 93% of them singletons. The specimen was peripheral blood mononuclear cells (PBMCs), collected before the fourth cycle of nivolumab. Receptor source: a human donor with classical Hodgkin lymphoma. CDR3s include the opening cysteine and the closing phenylalanine or tryptophan. Fields, in order: D gene, V gene, clone size, J gene, CDR3 protein, CDR3 DNA. D genes are given only for firm matches. Clone sizes are given selectively: once, few, many, or a class where the clone is expanded.

.,TRBV4-1,.,TRBJ1-3,CASSQAARRNTIYF,TGCGCCAGCAGCCAAGCGGCACGGAGAAACACCATATATTTT
TRBD1,TRBV7-3,once,TRBJ1-1,CASSLTWTGGTEAFF,TGTGCCAGCAGCTTAACTTGGACAGGGGGCACTGAAGCTTTCTTT
.,TRBV5-4,.,TRBJ1-1,CASSLDRNTEAFF,TGTGCCAGCAGCTTAGACAGGAACACTGAAGCTTTCTTT
.,TRBV6-1,.,TRBJ2-7,CASSEGVGAYYSYEQYF,TGTGCCAGCAGTGAAGGTGTGGGAGCTTACTACTCCTACGAGCAGTACTTC
.,TRBV2,.,TRBJ2-3,CASTYTDTQYF,TGTGCCAGCACGTATACGGATACGCAGTATTTT
.,TRBV5-1,.,TRBJ2-5,CASSAIDQKETQYF,TGCGCCAGCAGCGCAATCGATCAGAAAGAGACCCAGTACTTC
TRBD2,TRBV28,.,TRBJ2-7,CASSLFLAGIPQYEQYF,TGTGCCAGCAGTTTATTTCTAGCGGGGATCCCCCAGTACGAGCAGTACTTC
.,TRBV5-1,.,TRBJ2-5,CASSLFFGGSETQYF,TGCGCCAGCAGCTTGTTTTTCGGAGGGAGCGAGACCCAGTACTTC
.,TRBV25-1,.,TRBJ1-2,CASSEWQGFRGYTF,TGTGCCAGCAGTGAATGGCAAGGGTTTCGTGGCTACACCTTC
TRBD1,TRBV28,.,TRBJ1-1,CASSSPGGFRRGPEAFF,TGTGCCAGCAGTTCTCCAGGGGGCTTCCGGAGAGGGCCTGAAGCTTTCTTT
.,TRBV10-3,once,TRBJ1-2,CAISWTEYGYTF,TGTGCCATCAGTTGGACTGAGTATGGCTACACCTTC
TRBD2,TRBV6-5,.,TRBJ2-7,CASSGGSGALEQYF,TGTGCCAGCAGTGGCGGGAGTGGGGCGCTCGAGCAGTACTTC
.,TRBV6-1,.,TRBJ1-2,CASSETANYGYTF,TGTGCCAGCAGTGAGACAGCTAACTATGGCTACACCTTC
TRBD1,TRBV29-1,.,TRBJ1-5,CSVGQLDQPQHF,TGCAGCGTGGGACAGTTGGATCAGCCCCAGCATTTT
.,TRBV10-3,.,TRBJ2-7,CAISADSFSYEQYF,TGTGCCATCAGCGCGGACAGTTTCTCCTACGAGCAGTACTTC
.,TRBV18,once,TRBJ1-5,CASSPRAGDQPQHF,TGTGCCAGCTCACCAAGGGCAGGGGATCAGCCCCAGCATTTT
TRBD2,TRBV19,.,TRBJ2-1,CASSPRSGRAKVDEQFF,TGTGCCAGTAGTCCGCGTAGCGGGAGGGCCAAGGTCGATGAGCAGTTCTTC
.,TRBV9,.,TRBJ1-1,CASSVRGEGAFF,TGTGCCAGCAGCGTGAGGGGAGAGGGAGCTTTCTTT
.,TRBV2,.,TRBJ1-2,CASSEARMTYGYTF,TGTGCCAGCAGTGAAGCACGAATGACTTATGGCTACACCTTC
TRBD1,TRBV6-1,.,TRBJ1-5,CASSSRQGDNQPQHF,TGTGCCAGCAGTAGTCGACAGGGCGACAATCAGCCCCAGCATTTT
TRBD2,TRBV15,.,TRBJ2-1,CATSIWGLEQFF,TGTGCCACCAGCATTTGGGGACTAGAGCAGTTCTTC
TRBD1,TRBV2,.,TRBJ1-1,CASRYTGGAGNTEAFF,TGTGCCAGCAGGTATACAGGGGGCGCGGGGAACACTGAAGCTTTCTTT
.,TRBV6-5,.,TRBJ2-1,CASSYARDFYEQFF,TGTGCCAGCAGTTACGCCAGGGATTTCTATGAGCAGTTCTTC
TRBD1,TRBV5-8,.,TRBJ1-2,CASSLVLGTGILKRYGYTF,TGTGCCAGCAGCTTGGTCCTAGGGACAGGGATTCTGAAACGGTATGGCTACACCTTC
.,TRBV27,.,TRBJ2-1,CASSAYNEQFF,TGTGCCAGTTCGGCCTACAATGAGCAGTTCTTC
TRBD1,TRBV19,.,TRBJ1-3,CASSHTGGENTIYF,TGTGCCAGTAGCCATACAGGGGGCGAAAACACCATATATTTT
TRBD1,TRBV5-1,.,TRBJ2-6,CASSSRDRVGANVLTF,TGCGCCAGCAGCTCCCGGGACAGGGTTGGGGCCAACGTCCTGACTTTC
.,TRBV27,.,TRBJ2-1,CASSLLAYNEQFF,TGTGCCAGCAGTTTACTAGCGTACAATGAGCAGTTCTTC
TRBD2,TRBV4-1,.,TRBJ2-7,CASSLAGPSSYEQYF,TGCGCCAGCTCGCTAGCGGGACCGAGCTCCTACGAGCAGTACTTC
.,TRBV30,few,TRBJ1-5,CAWSVVLGGNQPQHF,TGTGCCTGGAGTGTGGTGTTAGGGGGAAATCAGCCCCAGCATTTT
.,TRBV10-3,.,TRBJ2-2,CAISVAQGGTGELFF,TGTGCCATCAGTGTAGCGCAGGGGGGCACCGGGGAGCTGTTTTTT
TRBD2,TRBV5-1,.,TRBJ2-1,CASRGQAGVPYNEQFF,TGCGCCAGCAGGGGTCAAGCGGGAGTGCCCTACAATGAGCAGTTCTTC
.,TRBV6-4,once,TRBJ2-3,CASRQGGGTDTQYF,TGTGCCAGCAGGCAAGGGGGAGGCACAGATACGCAGTATTTT
.,TRBV27,.,TRBJ1-1,CASSRYGGETEAFF,TGTGCCAGCAGTCGTTATGGCGGGGAAACTGAAGCTTTCTTT
.,TRBV27,.,TRBJ1-1,CASSSPPRFEAFF,TGTGCCAGCAGTTCCCCCCCTCGATTTGAAGCTTTCTTT
TRBD1,TRBV27,.,TRBJ1-4,CASSAGGSQEKLFF,TGTGCCAGCAGTGCAGGGGGCAGTCAGGAAAAACTGTTTTTT
.,TRBV28,.,TRBJ1-2,CASSSRHYGYTF,TGTGCCAGCAGTTCCAGACACTATGGCTACACCTTC
.,TRBV20-1,.,TRBJ2-1,CSARVVEQFF,TGCAGTGCTAGGGTGGTAGAGCAGTTCTTC
TRBD2,TRBV7-3,.,TRBJ2-1,CASSLEAGGDEQFF,TGTGCCAGCAGCTTAGAGGCGGGAGGAGATGAGCAGTTCTTC
TRBD1,TRBV10-3,.,TRBJ2-1,CAISESNRGYEQFF,TGTGCCATCAGTGAGTCTAACAGGGGTTATGAGCAGTTCTTC
TRBD1,TRBV28,.,TRBJ2-1,CASSPRGQGQHEQFF,TGTGCCAGCAGCCCGAGGGGACAGGGCCAACATGAGCAGTTCTTC
TRBD2,TRBV14,.,TRBJ2-1,CASSQGLAGLYNEQFF,TGTGCCAGCAGCCAAGGACTAGCGGGCCTATACAATGAGCAGTTCTTC
.,TRBV19,.,TRBJ2-7,CASSIRNRDEQYF,TGTGCCAGTAGTATTCGGAACAGGGACGAGCAGTACTTC
TRBD1,TRBV6-1,once,TRBJ2-7,CASTLDRGMYEQYF,TGTGCCAGCACCCTGGACAGGGGAATGTACGAGCAGTACTTC
.,TRBV6-1,.,TRBJ2-1,CASRRGLDEQFF,TGTGCCAGCAGGAGGGGTTTGGACGAGCAGTTCTTC
.,TRBV15,.,TRBJ2-1,CATAGPRYEQFF,TGTGCCACCGCAGGGCCCAGGTATGAGCAGTTCTTC
TRBD2,TRBV7-8,.,TRBJ2-7,CASSLNPGTSGSQQYF,TGTGCCAGCAGCTTAAACCCTGGGACTAGCGGGAGCCAGCAGTACTTC
.,TRBV21-1,once,TRBJ2-5,CASSKAPTSGREETQYF,TGTGCCAGCAGCAAAGCGCCCACTAGCGGGAGGGAAGAGACCCAGTACTTC
TRBD2,TRBV18,.,TRBJ2-3,CASSRGLAASTDTQYF,TGTGCCAGCTCACGCGGACTAGCGGCTAGCACAGATACGCAGTATTTT
.,TRBV6-6,once,TRBJ1-1,CASSYSRNTNTEAFF,TGTGCCAGCAGTTACTCACGGAACACGAACACTGAAGCTTTCTTT
.,TRBV19,.,TRBJ2-7,CASSMSEAGYEQYF,TGTGCCAGTAGTATGTCGGAGGCAGGGTACGAGCAGTACTTC
.,TRBV7-3,once,TRBJ2-3,CASSPVAPSTTDTQYF,TGTGCCAGCAGCCCCGTGGCACCTAGTACCACAGATACGCAGTATTTT
.,TRBV5-4,.,TRBJ1-5,CASSSTESNQPQHF,TGTGCCAGCAGTTCGACAGAGAGCAATCAGCCCCAGCATTTT
.,TRBV28,.,TRBJ1-1,CASSFGAGNGEAFF,TGTGCCAGCAGTTTTGGCGCAGGGAATGGTGAAGCTTTCTTT
.,TRBV5-5,.,TRBJ1-3,CASSWEGSSGNTIYF,TGTGCCAGCAGCTGGGAGGGGTCCTCTGGAAACACCATATATTTT
TRBD2,TRBV7-7,.,TRBJ2-1,CASSLNRGLATFNEQFF,TGTGCCAGCAGCTTAAACCGAGGACTAGCGACATTCAATGAGCAGTTCTTC
TRBD2,TRBV7-4,.,TRBJ2-5,CASSFKNVGTSGTYQETQYF,TGTGCCAGCAGCTTCAAGAACGTCGGGACTAGCGGGACATACCAAGAGACCCAGTACTTC